These 16 T cell receptor beta chains share one sample of origin, sequenced in a study of cytomegalovirus exposure and HLA in healthy donors. The PCR contained 60 Vbeta and 13 Jbeta primers. Using immunoSEQ multiplex PCR, the repertoire was profiled, and TCRdb retains in-frame clones only, with some absent. The sample shows 65,000 or so clones, 60% to 65% of them seen only once. The specimen was PBMCs. The receptors shown here come from a man aged 25-45 years in good health and CMV-seronegative.

V is TRBV5-1 and J is TRBJ2-1, with 7 positions matching TRBD2. Germline-derived CDR1 and CDR2 are SGHRS and YFSETQ. CDR3 length equals 12 residues. V trimming: 4 bases; J trimming: 9 bases; junction bases outside the gene matches: 4. This chain's CDR3 is CASSEPSGEQFF. CDR3 coding DNA: TGCGCCAGCAGCGAACCTAGCGGTGAGCAGTTCTTC.

The gene calls are TRBV5-6 and TRBJ1-6; no reliable D call. CDR1 and CDR2 from the germline V gene are SGHDT and YYEEEE. The CDR3 spans 13 residues. Trimming shortened V by 3 bases and J by 7 bases, and 8 bases separated the two germline ends. DNA of the CDR3: TGTGCCAGCAGCTGGGCGGGGAATTCACCCCTCCACTTT. This codes for CASSWAGNSPLHF.

The CDR3 here is CASSVLADQETQYF. CDR3 bases: TGTGCCAGCAGCGTTCTAGCGGACCAAGAGACCCAGTACTTC. J is TRBJ2-5 and V is TRBV9; 7 positions agree with TRBD2. V gave up 2 bases and J gave up 0 bases; unmatched junction bases: 1. This CDR3 region has 14 residues. The germline V gene has CDR1 SGDLS and CDR2 YYNGEE.

This clone was seen more than once but under ten times. The rearrangement uses TRBV6-6 and TRBJ1-6; the match to TRBD1 covers 12 bases. Germline CDR1 and CDR2: MNHNY and SVGAGI (reference sequence). After removal of 6 bases from V and 8 bases from J, the junction contained 8 bases not matched to a gene. The CDR3 totals 16 residues. The CDR3 DNA is TGTGCCAGCAGATTCCCGGGACAGGGGGCGGATTCACCCCTCCACTTT. Its protein product is CASRFPGQGADSPLHF.

This chain joins TRBV9 and TRBJ2-1; D uncertain. V was pared by 3 bases and J by 6 bases, with 10 bases between. The CDR3 runs to 13 residues. The germline V gene encodes CDR1 SGDLS and CDR2 YYNGEE. The CDR3 DNA reads as TGTGCCAGCAGCGACAGTTCTGCCAATGAGCAGTTCTTC. Translation: CASSDSSANEQFF.

By share, this clone ranks as large. The chain couples TRBV7-9 to TRBJ2-3; TRBD2 matches at 10 bases. With 5 bases clipped from V and 1 base from J, the junction kept 9 bases outside the gene matches. Per the germline V gene, CDR1 is SEHNR and CDR2 is FQNEAQ (reference sequence). This CDR3 region has 17 residues. CDR3 DNA sequence: TGTGCCAGCAGCCCTAGCCCCCTAGCGGGGGGCACAGATACGCAGTATTTT. It translates to CASSPSPLAGGTDTQYF.

The V call is TRBV4-1, the J call TRBJ2-1, with TRBD2 matching 12 bases. V lost 3 bases to trimming and J lost 12 bases; unmatched junction nucleotides: 0. The CDR3 consists of 12 residues. CDR1 MGHRA and CDR2 YSYEKL come from the germline V gene. DNA of the CDR3: TGCGCCAGCAGCCAGACTAGCGGGGGGCAGTTCTTC. Translating gives CASSQTSGGQFF.

This clone was seen a few times. The chain recombines TRBV28 with TRBJ1-4; D remains ambiguous. This CDR3 has 12 residues. Trimming stripped 10 bases from V and 8 bases from J, with 14 bases between. Germline V gene lookup returns CDR1 MDHEN and CDR2 SYDVKM. The CDR3 DNA sequence: TGTGCCATTTCGGTTCGTAGAGAAAAACTGTTTTTT. It specifies CAISVRREKLFF.

This clone has a single count. V gene TRBV7-2 combines with J gene TRBJ2-7; 10 nucleotides match TRBD2. The germline gives CDR1 SGHTA, CDR2 FQGNSA. Germline trimming cut 1 base from V and 4 bases from J; bases unmatched to any gene: 1. This CDR3 is built from 14 residues. Here the CDR3 DNA reads TGTGCCAGCAGCTTAGGTAGCGGGGGGTACGAGCAGTACTTC. Translating it yields CASSLGSGGYEQYF.

This chain joins TRBV2 and TRBJ1-6; 11 bases line up with TRBD1. The CDR3 length is 15 residues. Trimming took 7 bases from V and 8 from J; bases not matched to a gene: 7. The germline V gene encodes CDR1 SNHLY and CDR2 FYNNEI. CDR3 in amino acids: CASTLGQGAYSPLHF. CDR3 coding DNA: TGTGCCAGCACGCTAGGACAGGGGGCTTATTCACCCCTCCACTTT.

This sequence joins TRBV5-1 and TRBJ2-3; 10 positions agree with TRBD2. V shed 1 base, J shed 5 bases, and the junction held 7 bases outside the gene matches. The CDR3 contains 16 residues. Germline lookup yields CDR1 SGHRS and CDR2 YFSETQ. The CDR3 DNA reads as TGCGCCAGCAGCTTGACCAGCGGGGGGGCCGGAGATACGCAGTATTTT. Translation: CASSLTSGGAGDTQYF.

V usage is TRBV15 and J usage is TRBJ2-1, with no clear D. Germline CDR1 reads LNHNV; CDR2 reads YYDKDF (reference sequence). Trimming removed 2 bases at V and 0 bases at J, with 8 bases between. The CDR3 extends over 15 amino acids. The CDR3 DNA reads TGTGCCACCAGCAGACTAAGAAACTCCTACAATGAGCAGTTCTTC. It codes for CATSRLRNSYNEQFF.

This clone appeared a few times. The chain carries TRBV30 and TRBJ2-5, with 10 bases that match TRBD1. CDR1 and CDR2 (germline): GTSNPN, SVGIG (reference sequence). V gave up 1 base and J gave up 1 base; unmatched junction bases: 3. The CDR3 consists of 15 residues. The CDR3 bases are TGTGCCTGGAGTGCGGACAGGGGGACCCAAGAGACCCAGTACTTC. Translated: CAWSADRGTQETQYF.

The gene calls are TRBV15 and TRBJ1-2, with D maybe TRBD1 (6 bases). This CDR3 contains 15 residues. Germline V gene data show CDR1 as LNHNV and CDR2 as YYDKDF (reference sequence). Trimming removed 1 base at V and 6 bases at J, with 15 bases between. The CDR3 DNA sequence: TGTGCCACCAGCAGAGTAAGCACAGGGAGCCATGGCTACACCTTC. As protein: CATSRVSTGSHGYTF.

The gene calls are TRBV7-8 and TRBJ2-7; D might be TRBD1 (5 bases). Deletions cut 4 bases from V and 0 bases from J, with 13 bases between. CDR1 and CDR2 (germline): SGHVS, FQNEAQ. The CDR3 spans 15 residues. The CDR3 sequence: CASSSSDTSSYEQYF. CDR3 coding DNA: TGTGCCAGCAGCTCCTCGGACACCTCCTCCTACGAGCAGTACTTC.

The chain uses TRBV19 and TRBJ1-2; no reliable D call. Germline V gene sequence: CDR1 LNHDA, CDR2 SQIVND (reference sequence). There are 13 residues in the CDR3. The V and J ends lost 2 bases and 7 bases respectively, with 11 bases between them. Written as DNA, the CDR3 is TGTGCCAGTAGTATATCCCCCGCGGGTGGCTACACCTTC. Protein: CASSISPAGGYTF.